The present TCR beta chain was sequenced within a study of CD8+CD57+ T cells in acquired aplastic anemia. Across the study: Sorted CD4+ and CD8+ cells yielded approximately 3.4 ug of DNA on average. General study results and limits: Patients and controls had in common approximately 28 CD8+ CDR3 sequences.

This clonotype has a single count. The target antigen is unknown. The junction departs from the called germline gene at one end, perhaps through a read error. Previously, flow cytometry had revealed CD8+CD57+ cell expansion in the patients chosen for sequencing. The study sampled blood from patients who had received no therapy. The template for TCR beta VDJ and CDR3 sequence profiling was genomic DNA. MiXCR, applied by TCRdb to the reads, yields one record per CDR3 protein. Of fewer than 300,000 distinct CDR3 sequences in the sample, approximately 80% were seen once. The CDR3 sequence is 14 residues long. CDR1 SGHVS and CDR2 FNYEAQ come from the germline V gene.

The clonotype comes from a human donor with aplastic anemia. Specimen: sorted CD4+, CD8+, or CD8+CD57+ T cells (not recorded which) from PBMCs. The J gene is TRBJ1-2, the V gene TRBV7-6; D gene ambiguous. The CDR3 protein is CASSLAGYRYDNEF. CDR3 coding DNA: TGTGCCAGCAGCCTGGCGGGGTATCGCTATGACAATGAGTTC.